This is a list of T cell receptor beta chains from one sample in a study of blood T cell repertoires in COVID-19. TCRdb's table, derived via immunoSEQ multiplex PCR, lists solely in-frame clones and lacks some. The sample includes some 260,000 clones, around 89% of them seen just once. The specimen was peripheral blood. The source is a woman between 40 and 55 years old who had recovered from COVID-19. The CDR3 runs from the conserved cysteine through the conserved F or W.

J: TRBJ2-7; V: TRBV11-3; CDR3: CASSPRDRPPYEQYF
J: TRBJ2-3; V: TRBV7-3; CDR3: CASSPRTGGGTDTQYF
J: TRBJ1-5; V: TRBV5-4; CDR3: CASGAGANQPQHF
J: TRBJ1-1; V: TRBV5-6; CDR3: CASSFPQGGTEAFF
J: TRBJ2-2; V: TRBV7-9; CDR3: CANDPLGGGRTGELFF
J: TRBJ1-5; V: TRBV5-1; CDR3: CASSPTGGEGPQHF
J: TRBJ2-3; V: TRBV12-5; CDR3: CASGRGLADTQYF
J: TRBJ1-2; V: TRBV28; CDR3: CASTVPTHGYTF
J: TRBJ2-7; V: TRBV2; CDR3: CASSESGVFQEQYF
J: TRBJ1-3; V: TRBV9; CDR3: CASSDGAGAGNTIYF
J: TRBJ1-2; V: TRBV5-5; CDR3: CASSLRDGYTF
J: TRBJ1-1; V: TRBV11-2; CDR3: CASSFRGTNTEAFF
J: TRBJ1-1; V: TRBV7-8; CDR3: CASSLGGWREAEAFF
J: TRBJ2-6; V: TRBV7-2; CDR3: CASSPGGRHSGANVLTF
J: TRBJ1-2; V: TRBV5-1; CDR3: CASSFGQGALNYGYTF
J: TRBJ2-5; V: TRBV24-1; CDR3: CATGGSQETQYF
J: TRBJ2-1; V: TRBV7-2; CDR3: CASSLWTDLYNEQFF
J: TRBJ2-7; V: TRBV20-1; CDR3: CSASRGSYEQYF
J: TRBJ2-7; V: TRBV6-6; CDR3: CASSPTPTYEQYF
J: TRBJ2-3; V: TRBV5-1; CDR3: CASSPPQGAADTQYF
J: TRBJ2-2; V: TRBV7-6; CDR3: CASSPGQGARAGELFF
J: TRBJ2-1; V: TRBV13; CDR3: CASSARGEQFF
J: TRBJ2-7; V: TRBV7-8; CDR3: CASSLPDRGPEQYF
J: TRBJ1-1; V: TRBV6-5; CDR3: CASSLMGGATDTEAFF
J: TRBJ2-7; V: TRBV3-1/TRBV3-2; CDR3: CASSQGRGYEQYF
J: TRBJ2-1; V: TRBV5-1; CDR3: CASTPVGGEQFF
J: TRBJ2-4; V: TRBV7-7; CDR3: CASTNRELAKNIQYF
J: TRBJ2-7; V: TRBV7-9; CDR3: CASSSPRGASYEQYF
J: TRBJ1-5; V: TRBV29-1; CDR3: CSVPSNLGTGNQPQHF
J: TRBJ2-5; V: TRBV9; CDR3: CASSLFLARREGQETQYF
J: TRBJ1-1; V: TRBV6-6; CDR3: CASSFGNTEAFF
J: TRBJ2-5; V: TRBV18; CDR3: CASSPGGGSQETQYF
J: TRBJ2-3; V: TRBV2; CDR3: CASRWGPTDTQYF
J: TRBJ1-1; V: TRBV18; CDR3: CASSPRWGGVSTEAFF
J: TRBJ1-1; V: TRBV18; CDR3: CASLYASEAFF
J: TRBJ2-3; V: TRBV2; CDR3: CASGTGGRDTDTQYF
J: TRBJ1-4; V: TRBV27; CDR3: CASSLSGRGAGKLFF
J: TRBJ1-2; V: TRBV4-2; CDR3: CASSPGWTGHGKHGYTF
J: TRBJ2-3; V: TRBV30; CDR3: CAWSSGQPPRGTDTQYF
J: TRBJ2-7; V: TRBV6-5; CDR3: CASSYFRGGGTYEQYF
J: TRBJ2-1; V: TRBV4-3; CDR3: CASSQEPTPYNEQFF
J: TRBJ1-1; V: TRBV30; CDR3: CAWLSAGPVTEAFF
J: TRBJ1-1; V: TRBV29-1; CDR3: CSVGGGRWGTEAFF
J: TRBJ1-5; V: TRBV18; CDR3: CASSPRQGWHQPQHF
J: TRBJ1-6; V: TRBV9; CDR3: CASRETGELDNSPLHF
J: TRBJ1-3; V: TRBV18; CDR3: CASSPGSPRGNTIYF
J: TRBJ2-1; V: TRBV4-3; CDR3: CASSQPGTSGEQFF
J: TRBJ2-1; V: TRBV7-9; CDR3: CASSGQGNEQFF
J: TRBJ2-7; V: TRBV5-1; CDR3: CASSPRTSGAYEQYF
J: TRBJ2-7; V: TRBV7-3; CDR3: CASSPTSAGYEQYF
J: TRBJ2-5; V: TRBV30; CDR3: CAWSRDYRETQYF
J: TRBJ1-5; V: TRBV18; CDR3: CASSFGRREYQPQHF
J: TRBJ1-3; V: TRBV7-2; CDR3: CASSLGQPYSGNTIYF
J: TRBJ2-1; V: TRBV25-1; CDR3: CASITPDRRSYNEQFF